This T cell receptor beta chain was captured by sequencing in a study of T cells in Graves' hyperthyroidism and ophthalmopathy (dated by TCRdb to between 2018 and 2021). Study-wide context: Peripheral blood samples were taken at initial diagnosis, before any treatment was given. Prospective prediction of ophthalmopathy was tested in an independent validation cohort of approximately 19 hyperthyroidism patients and 15 to 17 patients who later progressed to ophthalmopathy. The 75 to 100 discovery patients were randomly split 7:3 into training and test sets. To identify TCR V-J signatures that set the groups apart, the researchers used a discovery cohort of 100 patients, made up of under 50 with Graves' ophthalmopathy and some 56 with stable Graves' hyperthyroidism. In about six Graves' hyperthyroidism patients, the study also compared T-cell repertoires from thyroid tissue with T-cell repertoires from blood. Following sampling, methimazole starting at 30 mg daily was given to hyperthyroidism patients, and high-dose intravenous methylprednisolone was given to ophthalmopathy patients. The paper describes TCR Vbeta CDR3 sequencing of around 130 peripheral blood samples, made up of 40 to 45 ophthalmopathy patients, 70 to 75 hyperthyroidism patients and 17 progressor patients. What the study reported, not specific to this receptor: A model built on a 13 V-J signature distinguished ophthalmopathy from stable hyperthyroidism, reaching around 90% sensitivity and under 84% specificity in cross-validation and 80%/75% in testing. No statistical method was used to fix the sample size in advance, and group allocation was not hidden from the investigators. In validation, the model predicted progression to ophthalmopathy a median of roughly 6.1 months before onset, with about 70% sensitivity and roughly 77% specificity. Blood samples also contained most of the expanded thyroid clonotypes (frequency above 0.001), which suggests that blood repertoires may reflect thyroid immune responses.

Graves' hyperthyroidism was defined as stable when no progression to ophthalmopathy occurred over 18 months of follow-up. Hyperthyroidism patients were aged 18 to 65 years and newly diagnosed, with disease duration of less than 2 months. The study excluded patients with uncontrolled infections, other autoimmune diseases, pregnancy or lactation. Diagnoses relied on clinical symptoms, serum thyroxine and TRAb, thyroid ultrasound and orbital computed tomography. Ficoll-Paque density gradient centrifugation was used to isolate PBMCs from about 9.4 ml of fresh peripheral blood. Trizol reagent was used to extract total RNA, and RNA quality was then checked on an Agilent 2100 Bioanalyzer. TCR beta CDR3 regions were amplified from RNA transcripts. For the first round of RT-PCR on the TCR CDR3, the HTBI primer set was used together with the Qiagen OneStep RT-PCR kit. The libraries were constructed in a second round of multiplex PCR and then size-selected and purified. The libraries were sequenced on an Illumina HiSeq2000 using paired-end 100 bp reads. In the authors' own workflow: SOAPnuke was used to process the raw data, with reads discarded if the reads contained adapters or uncalled bases, had a mean Phred below 15, or lacked an exact constant-primer or identifier match. COPE v1.2.5 was used to merge the high-quality paired reads, and each unique nucleotide sequence was defined as a clonotype. Clonotypes were aligned to IMGT TRBV, TRBD and TRBJ reference segments using MiTCR v1.1. Analysis was restricted to V-J combinations with a frequency above 0.0001, which covered over 98% of repertoires. The TCS score was defined as the ratio of F50 (clonal expansion) to E x V (chaos), calculated using BLOSUM62-based TCRdist between CDR3 peptides within each V-J. Welch's t-statistics and random forest reduced around 520 V-J features to some 14, which were used in a naive Bayes classifier (R e1071). The public reads were quality trimmed at Q25 with fastp and then assembled into clones with MiXCR by TCRdb, keeping productive beta chains. Entries that share a CDR3 protein sequence are merged under the most common genes and DNA. For this entry, the V and J calls and clone size follow TCRdb and not the study's own pipeline. The sample yields around 600,000 distinct CDR3 sequences; around 16% were counted once. The top ten hold roughly 6.6% of the sample.

For CDR1 and CDR2, the germline V gene (reference sequence) lists DFQATT and SNEGSKA. The germline V and J ends show losses of 5 bases and 3 bases respectively, and no gene match explains 9 bases of the junction. The CDR3 runs 16 residues from the cysteine to the phenylalanine. The DNA shown is the 48-base CDR3, in frame from base 1. In this sample, this clonotype turned up many times. The clone's antigen remains unknown. No much larger clone is present one base from it, and per-base qualities are unavailable. This TCR came from a woman under 40 with Graves' hyperthyroidism. Sequencing was done on a sample of blood. The chain was built from TRBV20-1 and TRBJ2-2, with 10 bases in between that match TRBD2. For the CDR3, the sequence is CSASRLAGEYTGELFF. The DNA reads TGCAGTGCTTCCCGTCTAGCGGGAGAGTACACCGGGGAGCTGTTTTTT.